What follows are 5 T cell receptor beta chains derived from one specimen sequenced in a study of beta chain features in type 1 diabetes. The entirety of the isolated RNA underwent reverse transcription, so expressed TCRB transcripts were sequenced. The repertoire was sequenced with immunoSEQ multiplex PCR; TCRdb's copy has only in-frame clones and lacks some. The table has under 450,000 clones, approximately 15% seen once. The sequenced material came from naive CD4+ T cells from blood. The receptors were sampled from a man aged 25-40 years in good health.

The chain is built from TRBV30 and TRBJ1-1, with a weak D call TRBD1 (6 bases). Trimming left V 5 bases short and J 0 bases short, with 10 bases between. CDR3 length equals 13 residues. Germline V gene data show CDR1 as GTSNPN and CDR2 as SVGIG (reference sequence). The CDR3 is CAWAGHLNTEAFF. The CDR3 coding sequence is TGTGCCTGGGCGGGACACTTGAACACTGAAGCTTTCTTT.

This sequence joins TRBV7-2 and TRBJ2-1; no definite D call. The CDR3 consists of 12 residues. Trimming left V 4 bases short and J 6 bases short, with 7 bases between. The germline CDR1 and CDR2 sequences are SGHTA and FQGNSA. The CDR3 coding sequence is TGTGCCAGCAGCTCGCAATTCAATGAGCAGTTCTTC. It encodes CASSSQFNEQFF.

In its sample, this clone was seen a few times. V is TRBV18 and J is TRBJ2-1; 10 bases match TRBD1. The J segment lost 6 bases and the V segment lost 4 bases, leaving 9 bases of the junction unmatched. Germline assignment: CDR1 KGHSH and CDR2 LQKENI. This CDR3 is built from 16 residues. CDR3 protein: CASSLATGTGVNEQFF. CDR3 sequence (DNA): TGTGCCAGCTCACTTGCAACCGGGACAGGGGTCAATGAGCAGTTCTTC.

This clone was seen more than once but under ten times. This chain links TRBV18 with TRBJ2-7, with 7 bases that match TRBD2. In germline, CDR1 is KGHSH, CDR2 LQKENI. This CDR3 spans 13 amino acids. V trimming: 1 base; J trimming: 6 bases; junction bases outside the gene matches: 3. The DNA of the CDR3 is TGTGCCAGCTCACCACTGGTAGCGGGCGAGCAGTACGTC. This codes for CASSPLVAGEQYV.

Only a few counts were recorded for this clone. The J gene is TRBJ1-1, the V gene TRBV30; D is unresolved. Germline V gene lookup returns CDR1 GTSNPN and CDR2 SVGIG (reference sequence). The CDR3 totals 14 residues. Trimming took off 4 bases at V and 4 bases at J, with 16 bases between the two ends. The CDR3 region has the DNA TGTGCCTGGACCCCGGGGTACGTTGCCACTGAAGCTTTCTTT. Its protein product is CAWTPGYVATEAFF.